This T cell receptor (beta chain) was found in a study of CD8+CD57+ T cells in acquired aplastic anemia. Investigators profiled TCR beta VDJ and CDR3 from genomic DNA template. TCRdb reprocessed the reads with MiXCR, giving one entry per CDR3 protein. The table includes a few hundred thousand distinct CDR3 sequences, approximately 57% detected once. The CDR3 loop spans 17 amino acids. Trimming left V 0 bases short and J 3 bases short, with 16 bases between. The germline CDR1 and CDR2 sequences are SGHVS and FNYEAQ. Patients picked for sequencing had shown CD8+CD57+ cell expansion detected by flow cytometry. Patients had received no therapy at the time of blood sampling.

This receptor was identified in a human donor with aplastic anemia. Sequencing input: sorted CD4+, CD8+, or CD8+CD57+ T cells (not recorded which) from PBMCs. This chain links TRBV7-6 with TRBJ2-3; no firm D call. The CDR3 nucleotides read TGTGCCAGCAGCTTAGCCCGTGCCCCCCTCGGGACAGATACGCAGTATTTT. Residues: CASSLARAPLGTDTQYF.